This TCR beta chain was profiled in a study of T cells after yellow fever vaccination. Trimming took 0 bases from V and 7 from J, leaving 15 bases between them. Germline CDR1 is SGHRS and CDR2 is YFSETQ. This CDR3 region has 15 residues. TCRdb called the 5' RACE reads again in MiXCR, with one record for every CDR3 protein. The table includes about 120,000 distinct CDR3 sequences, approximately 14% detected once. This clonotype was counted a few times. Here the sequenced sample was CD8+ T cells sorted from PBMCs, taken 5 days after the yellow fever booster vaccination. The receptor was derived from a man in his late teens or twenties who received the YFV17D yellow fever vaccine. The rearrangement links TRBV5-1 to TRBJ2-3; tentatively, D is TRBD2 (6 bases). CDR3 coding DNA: TGCGCCAGCAGCTTGGTGGAGGGGACGAGACATACGCAGTATTTT. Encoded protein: CASSLVEGTRHTQYF.